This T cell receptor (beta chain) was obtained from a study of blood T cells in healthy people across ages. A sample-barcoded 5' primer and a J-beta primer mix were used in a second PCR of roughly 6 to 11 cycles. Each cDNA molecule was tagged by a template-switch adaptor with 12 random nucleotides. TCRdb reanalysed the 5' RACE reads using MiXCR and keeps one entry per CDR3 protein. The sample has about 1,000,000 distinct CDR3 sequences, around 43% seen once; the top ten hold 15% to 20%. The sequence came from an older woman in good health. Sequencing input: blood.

CDR3 nucleotide sequence: TGTGCCAGCACTAAAGGGAACAGCCTGAACACTGAAGCTTTCTTT. Translation: CASTKGNSLNTEAFF. V and J are TRBV6-6 and TRBJ1-1; D not certain. The CDR3 has 15 amino acids. Trimming shortened V by 7 bases and J by 0 bases, and 15 bases separated the two germline ends. CDR1 is MNHNY, CDR2 SVGAGI, per germline (reference sequence).